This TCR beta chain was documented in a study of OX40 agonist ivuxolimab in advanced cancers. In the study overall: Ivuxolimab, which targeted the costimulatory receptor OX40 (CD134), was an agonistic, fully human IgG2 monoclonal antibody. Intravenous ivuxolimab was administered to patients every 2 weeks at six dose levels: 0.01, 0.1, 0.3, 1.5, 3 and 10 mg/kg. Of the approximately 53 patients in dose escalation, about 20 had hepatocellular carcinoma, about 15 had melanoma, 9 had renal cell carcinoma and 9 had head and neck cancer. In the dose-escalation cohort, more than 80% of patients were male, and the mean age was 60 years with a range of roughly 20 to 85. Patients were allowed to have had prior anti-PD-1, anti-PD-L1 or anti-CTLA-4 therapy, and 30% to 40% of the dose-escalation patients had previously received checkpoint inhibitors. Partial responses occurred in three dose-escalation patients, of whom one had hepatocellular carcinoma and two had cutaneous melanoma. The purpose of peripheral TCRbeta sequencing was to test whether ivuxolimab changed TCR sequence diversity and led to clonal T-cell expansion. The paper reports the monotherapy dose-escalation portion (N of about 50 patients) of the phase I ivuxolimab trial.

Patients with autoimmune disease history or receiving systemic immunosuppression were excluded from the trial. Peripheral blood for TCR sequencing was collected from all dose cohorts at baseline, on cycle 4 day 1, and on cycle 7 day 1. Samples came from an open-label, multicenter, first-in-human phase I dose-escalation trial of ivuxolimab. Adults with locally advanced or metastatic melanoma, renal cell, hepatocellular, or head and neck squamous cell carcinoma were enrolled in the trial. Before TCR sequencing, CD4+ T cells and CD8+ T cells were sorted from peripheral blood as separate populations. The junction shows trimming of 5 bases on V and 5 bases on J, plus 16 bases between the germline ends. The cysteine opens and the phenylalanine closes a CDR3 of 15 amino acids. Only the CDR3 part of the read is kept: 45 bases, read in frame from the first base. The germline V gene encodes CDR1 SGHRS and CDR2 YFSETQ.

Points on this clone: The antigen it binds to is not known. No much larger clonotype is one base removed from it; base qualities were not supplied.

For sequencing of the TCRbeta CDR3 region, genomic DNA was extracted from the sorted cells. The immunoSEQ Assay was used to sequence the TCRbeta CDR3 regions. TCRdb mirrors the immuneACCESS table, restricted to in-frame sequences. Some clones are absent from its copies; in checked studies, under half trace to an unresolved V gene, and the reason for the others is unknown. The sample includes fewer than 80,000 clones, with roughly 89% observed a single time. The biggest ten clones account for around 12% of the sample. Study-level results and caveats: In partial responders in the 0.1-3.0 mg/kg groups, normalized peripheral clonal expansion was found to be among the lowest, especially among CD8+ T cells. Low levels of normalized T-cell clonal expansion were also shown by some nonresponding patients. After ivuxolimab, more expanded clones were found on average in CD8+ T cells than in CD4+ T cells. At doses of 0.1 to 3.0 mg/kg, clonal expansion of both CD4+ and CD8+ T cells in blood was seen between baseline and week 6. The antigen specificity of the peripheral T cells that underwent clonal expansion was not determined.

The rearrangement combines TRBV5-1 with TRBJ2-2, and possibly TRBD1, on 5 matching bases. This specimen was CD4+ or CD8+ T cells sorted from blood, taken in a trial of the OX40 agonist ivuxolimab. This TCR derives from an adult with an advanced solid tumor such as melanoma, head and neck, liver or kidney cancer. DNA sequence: TGCGCCAGCAGTTTAATAGGGGTCGAAACCGGGGAGCTGTTTTTT. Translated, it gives CASSLIGVETGELFF.